These T cell receptor beta chains were read from a single sample in a study of early stage breast cancer tumors. Profiling relied on immunoSEQ multiplex PCR, and the TCRdb table lists in-frame clones only, not all of them. Here the sample spans more than 13,000 clones, about 79% being singletons. Material: normal breast tissue next to the tumor. The receptors originated from a person aged 45-60 years with breast cancer. The CDR3 runs from the conserved cysteine through the conserved F or W. D genes are given only for firm matches. Rows give clone size only sometimes, using once, few, many, or a class for an expanded clone.

clone_size: few
j_call: TRBJ1-2
d_call: .
v_call: TRBV11-2
cdr3_aa: CASSSLIQGGYTF
cdr3_nt: TGTGCCAGCAGCTCCCTAATTCAGGGCGGCTACACCTTC

clone_size: .
j_call: TRBJ1-4
d_call: .
v_call: TRBV7-9
cdr3_aa: CASSFGQTLSNKKLFF
cdr3_nt: TGTGCCAGCAGCTTCGGACAGACCTTATCGAATAAAAAACTGTTTTTT

clone_size: .
j_call: TRBJ2-2
d_call: .
v_call: TRBV11-2
cdr3_aa: CASSLGTEGLGGELFF
cdr3_nt: TGTGCCAGCAGCTTAGGGACTGAGGGGCTGGGCGGGGAGCTGTTTTTT

clone_size: .
j_call: TRBJ1-4
d_call: .
v_call: TRBV6-1
cdr3_aa: CASSVSWGSDEKLFF
cdr3_nt: TGTGCCAGCAGTGTCAGTTGGGGGTCGGATGAAAAACTGTTTTTT

clone_size: .
j_call: TRBJ2-5
d_call: TRBD2
v_call: TRBV7-7
cdr3_aa: CASSQGLALQETQYF
cdr3_nt: TGTGCTAGCAGCCAAGGACTAGCGCTTCAAGAGACCCAGTACTTC

clone_size: .
j_call: TRBJ2-1
d_call: .
v_call: TRBV13
cdr3_aa: CASSLVGGAHEQFF
cdr3_nt: TGTGCCAGCAGCTTAGTGGGGGGGGCCCATGAGCAGTTCTTC

clone_size: .
j_call: TRBJ2-7
d_call: .
v_call: TRBV10-2
cdr3_aa: CASSESGAGSNEQYF
cdr3_nt: TGCGCCAGCAGTGAAAGTGGGGCAGGGTCGAACGAGCAGTACTTC

clone_size: .
j_call: TRBJ2-7
d_call: .
v_call: TRBV29-1
cdr3_aa: CSVKEGLSYEQYF
cdr3_nt: TGCAGCGTTAAGGAAGGGCTCTCCTACGAGCAGTACTTC

clone_size: .
j_call: TRBJ1-1
d_call: .
v_call: TRBV28
cdr3_aa: CASSSGFDTEAFF
cdr3_nt: TGTGCCAGCAGTTCTGGGTTTGACACTGAAGCTTTCTTT

clone_size: .
j_call: TRBJ1-4
d_call: .
v_call: TRBV15
cdr3_aa: CATSRKLPATNEKLFF
cdr3_nt: TGTGCCACCAGCAGAAAGTTACCTGCAACTAATGAAAAACTGTTTTTT

clone_size: .
j_call: TRBJ2-7
d_call: TRBD1
v_call: TRBV19
cdr3_aa: CASSIGQGASTYEQYF
cdr3_nt: TGTGCCAGTAGTATCGGACAGGGTGCGTCAACCTACGAGCAGTACTTC

clone_size: .
j_call: TRBJ2-5
d_call: .
v_call: TRBV10-3
cdr3_aa: CAISESTSKETQYF
cdr3_nt: TGTGCCATCAGTGAGTCGACTAGTAAAGAGACCCAGTACTTC

clone_size: .
j_call: TRBJ2-1
d_call: TRBD2
v_call: TRBV19
cdr3_aa: CASSPQLAGYNEQFF
cdr3_nt: TGTGCCAGTAGCCCCCAACTAGCGGGGTACAATGAGCAGTTCTTC

clone_size: once
j_call: TRBJ2-1
d_call: .
v_call: TRBV7-8
cdr3_aa: CASGSVNEQFF
cdr3_nt: TGTGCCAGCGGTAGCGTCAATGAGCAGTTCTTC

clone_size: .
j_call: TRBJ2-2
d_call: TRBD1
v_call: TRBV11-2
cdr3_aa: CASSAGTGSRHGELFF
cdr3_nt: TGTGCCAGCAGCGCGGGGACAGGCTCTCGTCACGGGGAGCTGTTTTTT

clone_size: .
j_call: TRBJ1-2
d_call: .
v_call: TRBV7-2
cdr3_aa: CASSLAAGEGYGYTF
cdr3_nt: TGTGCCAGCAGCTTAGCGGCAGGGGAAGGCTATGGCTACACCTTC

clone_size: .
j_call: TRBJ1-2
d_call: .
v_call: TRBV28
cdr3_aa: CATQDRAHYGYTF
cdr3_nt: TGTGCCACCCAGGACAGAGCTCACTATGGCTACACCTTC

clone_size: .
j_call: TRBJ1-5
d_call: .
v_call: TRBV27
cdr3_aa: CASSFLGDGNQPQHF
cdr3_nt: TGTGCCAGCAGTTTTTTGGGGGACGGCAATCAGCCCCAGCATTTT

clone_size: .
j_call: TRBJ2-7
d_call: .
v_call: TRBV7-2
cdr3_aa: CASSLRGRGAEQYF
cdr3_nt: TGTGCCAGCAGCTTACGGGGACGAGGTGCCGAGCAGTACTTC

clone_size: .
j_call: TRBJ2-3
d_call: TRBD1
v_call: TRBV11-2
cdr3_aa: CASSLSTGGTDTQYF
cdr3_nt: TGTGCCAGCAGCTTGTCGACAGGGGGGACAGATACGCAGTATTTT

clone_size: .
j_call: TRBJ2-7
d_call: .
v_call: TRBV6-5
cdr3_aa: CASSSRQTNYEQYF
cdr3_nt: TGTGCCAGCAGCTCCAGACAGACTAACTACGAGCAGTACTTC

clone_size: .
j_call: TRBJ1-1
d_call: TRBD1
v_call: TRBV2
cdr3_aa: CASSEQGAEAFF
cdr3_nt: TGTGCCAGCAGTGAACAGGGGGCTGAAGCTTTCTTT

clone_size: .
j_call: TRBJ1-2
d_call: TRBD1
v_call: TRBV28
cdr3_aa: CASSSGQGAYGYTF
cdr3_nt: TGTGCCAGCAGTTCGGGACAGGGGGCGTATGGCTACACCTTC

clone_size: few
j_call: TRBJ1-6
d_call: TRBD1
v_call: TRBV28
cdr3_aa: CASSLGDSYNSPLHF
cdr3_nt: TGTGCCAGCAGTTTAGGGGACAGCTATAATTCACCCCTCCACTTT

clone_size: .
j_call: TRBJ1-1
d_call: .
v_call: TRBV11-2
cdr3_aa: CASSLHLQSTEAFF
cdr3_nt: TGTGCCAGCAGCTTACACCTACAAAGCACTGAAGCTTTCTTT

clone_size: .
j_call: TRBJ1-4
d_call: .
v_call: TRBV18
cdr3_aa: CASSPQGNSGSTTNEKLFF
cdr3_nt: TGTGCCAGCTCACCACAAGGAAATTCGGGTTCTACAACTAATGAAAAACTGTTTTTT

clone_size: .
j_call: TRBJ2-7
d_call: .
v_call: TRBV19
cdr3_aa: CASTPSGSVDYEQYF
cdr3_nt: TGTGCCAGTACCCCGAGTGGGTCGGTGGACTACGAGCAGTACTTC

clone_size: few
j_call: TRBJ2-1
d_call: .
v_call: TRBV10-3
cdr3_aa: CAISTGEGEQFF
cdr3_nt: TGTGCCATCAGCACAGGGGAGGGTGAGCAGTTCTTC

clone_size: .
j_call: TRBJ2-5
d_call: TRBD1
v_call: TRBV7-9
cdr3_aa: CASSLGQGQETQYF
cdr3_nt: TGTGCCAGCAGCTTAGGACAGGGCCAAGAGACCCAGTACTTC

clone_size: .
j_call: TRBJ2-1
d_call: TRBD2
v_call: TRBV18
cdr3_aa: CASSPDLAGGNNEQFF
cdr3_nt: TGTGCCAGCTCACCAGATCTAGCGGGAGGGAACAATGAGCAGTTCTTC

clone_size: .
j_call: TRBJ2-5
d_call: .
v_call: TRBV10-3
cdr3_aa: CAISPGNQETQYF
cdr3_nt: TGTGCCATCAGTCCGGGAAACCAAGAGACCCAGTACTTC

clone_size: .
j_call: TRBJ1-2
d_call: TRBD1
v_call: TRBV28
cdr3_aa: CASSLYAEDRDYGYTF
cdr3_nt: TGTGCCAGCAGTTTATACGCCGAGGACAGGGACTATGGCTACACCTTC

clone_size: .
j_call: TRBJ1-4
d_call: TRBD1
v_call: TRBV18
cdr3_aa: CASSPGGQGDEKLFF
cdr3_nt: TGTGCCAGCTCACCAGGGGGACAGGGAGATGAAAAACTGTTTTTT

clone_size: .
j_call: TRBJ2-1
d_call: TRBD2
v_call: TRBV18
cdr3_aa: CASSPGLAGNEQFF
cdr3_nt: TGTGCCAGCTCACCCGGACTAGCGGGAAATGAGCAGTTCTTC

clone_size: .
j_call: TRBJ1-2
d_call: .
v_call: TRBV6-5
cdr3_aa: CASSYGRENGYTF
cdr3_nt: TGTGCCAGCAGTTATGGCAGGGAGAATGGCTACACCTTC

clone_size: few
j_call: TRBJ2-2
d_call: .
v_call: TRBV7-2
cdr3_aa: CASSVAGPSNTGELFF
cdr3_nt: TGTGCCAGCAGCGTCGCCGGGCCCTCGAACACCGGGGAGCTGTTTTTT

clone_size: .
j_call: TRBJ1-2
d_call: TRBD1
v_call: TRBV5-4
cdr3_aa: CASSLAQGARYGYTF
cdr3_nt: TGTGCCAGCAGCTTGGCTCAGGGGGCAAGGTATGGCTACACCTTC

clone_size: .
j_call: TRBJ2-7
d_call: .
v_call: TRBV9
cdr3_aa: CASSVAWQPNYEQYF
cdr3_nt: TGTGCCAGCAGCGTAGCGTGGCAACCGAATTACGAGCAGTACTTC

clone_size: .
j_call: TRBJ2-2
d_call: .
v_call: TRBV10-1
cdr3_aa: CASTQDGTGELFF
cdr3_nt: TGCGCCAGCACCCAGGACGGCACCGGGGAGCTGTTTTTT

clone_size: few
j_call: TRBJ2-3
d_call: .
v_call: TRBV28
cdr3_aa: CASSSHVGEDTQYF
cdr3_nt: TGTGCCAGCAGTTCACACGTGGGGGAAGATACGCAGTATTTT